Listed below are T cell receptor beta chains from one sample, sequenced in a study of molecular identifiers for immune sequencing clone quantification. From the PCR reads, TCRdb called clonotypes with MiXCR, one entry per CDR3 protein. This sample yields hundreds of thousands of distinct CDR3 sequences, of which less than 30% are seen a single time; 0.78% belongs to the top ten. Sequencing input: naive CD8+ T cells from blood, with Jurkat cell RNA spiked in. Every receptor here comes from a human donor in good health. Some libraries in this study had Jurkat cell RNA spiked in. CDR3s include the opening cysteine and the closing phenylalanine or tryptophan. The order of the fields is V gene, D gene, clone size, J gene, CDR3 DNA, CDR3 protein. A D gene is named only where the DNA matches it firmly. Clone size appears in some rows only: once, few, many, or a class for an expanded clone.

TRBV19	TRBD2	.	TRBJ2-3	TGTGCCAGTACGCCGACTAGCGGCACAGATACGCAGTATTTT	CASTPTSGTDTQYF
TRBV5-6	TRBD1	few	TRBJ1-1	TGTGCCAGCAGCTTGACCAGACAGGGTTGGCCTGAAGCTTTCTTT	CASSLTRQGWPEAFF
TRBV11-2	TRBD1	.	TRBJ2-3	TGTGCCAGCAGCTCCCTTCCGGGTGGGACAGAGGAACGACCCCCCACAGATACGCAGTATTTT	CASSSLPGGTEERPPTDTQYF
TRBV16	.	few	TRBJ1-3	TGTGCCAGCAGCCGCCGTCAGGGAAGAAACACCATATATTTT	CASSRRQGRNTIYF
TRBV7-9	.	many	TRBJ1-1	TGTGCCAGCAGCTTAGATTCGTCGCGGGGGAAAGCTTTCTTT	CASSLDSSRGKAFF
TRBV7-9	TRBD1	many	TRBJ2-2	TGTGCCAGCAGCGCGGCCCCTGGGACAGCCATTAAGAACACCGGGGAGCTGTTTTTT	CASSAAPGTAIKNTGELFF
TRBV19	.	few	TRBJ2-1	TGTGCCAGTAGTCCCTTTTCTAACAATGAGCAGTTCTTC	CASSPFSNNEQFF
TRBV6-1	.	few	TRBJ2-2	TGTGCCAGCAGTGAAAATTGGGTATTGCACACCGGGGAGCTGTTTTTT	CASSENWVLHTGELFF
TRBV29-1	.	.	TRBJ1-2	TGCAGCGTTGAAGATGGAGTAGGGGAGCGGTATGGCTACACCTTC	CSVEDGVGERYGYTF
TRBV10-3	.	.	TRBJ1-1	TGTGCCATCAGTGAGGAAAGGGTCCAGGGTAAAACTGAAGCTTTCTTT	CAISEERVQGKTEAFF
TRBV6-2/TRBV6-3	TRBD2	.	TRBJ2-2	TGTGCCAGCAGTTTACCAGCGGGGTCCCCCAGTGGGGAGCTGTTTTTT	CASSLPAGSPSGELFF
TRBV27	.	few	TRBJ2-7	TGTGCCAGCAGTTTGCTCGGGACAGCGGGGTTCTACGAGCAGTACTTC	CASSLLGTAGFYEQYF
TRBV2	.	few	TRBJ1-5	TGTGCCAGCACCCAAGCCCCCAGCAATCAGCCCCAGCATTTT	CASTQAPSNQPQHF
TRBV27	.	few	TRBJ2-7	TGTGCCAGCAGTTTATCAAGCGGGCAGTTTACAACCTACGAGCAGTACTTC	CASSLSSGQFTTYEQYF
TRBV12-3/TRBV12-4	TRBD1	.	TRBJ2-5	TGTGCCAGCAGTGGGTTCGGGACAGGGGGGCAGACCCAGTACTTC	CASSGFGTGGQTQYF
TRBV6-1	.	few	TRBJ1-2	TGTGCCAGCAGTGAAGAGGACATTACGGGCTATGGCTACACCTTC	CASSEEDITGYGYTF
TRBV4-1	TRBD1	many	TRBJ1-1	TGCGCCAGCAGCCATACAGGGGGGACTGAAGCTTTCTTT	CASSHTGGTEAFF
TRBV4-1	.	many	TRBJ2-5	TGCGCCAGCAGCCAAGTGATGGAAGAGACCCAGTACTTC	CASSQVMEETQYF
TRBV28	TRBD1	few	TRBJ1-1	TGTGCCAGCAGTCCCCTGGGACAGGGAACGATGGAAGCTTTCTTT	CASSPLGQGTMEAFF
TRBV29-1	.	many	TRBJ2-3	TGCAGCGTTGTCAGGCAGGACACAGATACGCAGTATTTT	CSVVRQDTDTQYF
TRBV7-2	TRBD1	many	TRBJ1-1	TGTGCCAGCAGCTTGGACAGGGGTACGGGCACTGAAGCTTTCTTT	CASSLDRGTGTEAFF
TRBV20-1	.	.	TRBJ1-3	TGCAGTGCTAGATGGCTCGGGGGGCCCCACTCTGGAAACACCATGTATTTT	CSARWLGGPHSGNTMYF
TRBV20-1	TRBD1	many	TRBJ2-7	TGCAGTGCTAGAGGATCCAGGGGGATCTACGAGCAGTACTTC	CSARGSRGIYEQYF
TRBV4-1	.	many	TRBJ2-3	TGCGCCAGCAGCCAAGAAAAGAGGATCACAGATACGCAGTATTTT	CASSQEKRITDTQYF
TRBV7-9	.	many	TRBJ2-1	TGTGCCAGCAGCCCAGTAGGGAATGAGCAGTTCTTC	CASSPVGNEQFF
TRBV19	.	.	TRBJ1-1	TGTGCCAGTAGTATGGGGGGCGGAGCTGAAGCTTTCTTT	CASSMGGGAEAFF
TRBV6-6	TRBD1	few	TRBJ2-7	TGTGCCAGCAGTTACTCAGACAGGGCGCGCGAGCAGTACTTC	CASSYSDRAREQYF
TRBV9	.	few	TRBJ2-3	TGTGCCAGCAGCGTATCAAGGCATTCTAGCACAGATACGCAGTATTTT	CASSVSRHSSTDTQYF
TRBV29-1	TRBD2	many	TRBJ2-1	TGCAGCGTTGAACCGGGACACCGTTTAGCGGGGGGGATCTACAATGAGCAGTTCTTC	CSVEPGHRLAGGIYNEQFF
TRBV7-8	.	.	TRBJ2-1	TGTGCCAGTGAATGGGGGGCGAAAGATGTCGATTACAATGAGCAGCTCTTC	CASEWGAKDVDYNEQLF
TRBV4-1	TRBD1	many	TRBJ2-7	TGCGCCAGCAGCTACTCGACAGGGTTCGAGCAGTACTTC	CASSYSTGFEQYF
TRBV4-1	TRBD2	.	TRBJ2-5	TGCGGGAGCAGCCAAGAGGGACTAGCGGACTCCGAGACCCAGTACTTC	CGSSQEGLADSETQYF
TRBV6-2/TRBV6-3	.	many	TRBJ1-1	TGTGCCAGCGTTTCCAGGGGAATAGAAGCTTTCTTT	CASVSRGIEAFF
TRBV28	TRBD2	few	TRBJ2-7	TGTGCCAGCCTCCAATTGGGACTAGGGTCCTACGAGCAGTACTTC	CASLQLGLGSYEQYF
TRBV27	.	.	TRBJ1-6	TGTGCCAGCTCTGGGGATTATCATAATTCACCCCTCCACTTT	CASSGDYHNSPLHF
TRBV21-1	.	.	TRBJ1-4	TGTGACAGCAGCAGACCGGGACAGGGAGAAAAATTGTTTTTT	CDSSRPGQGEKLFF
TRBV2	.	.	TRBJ1-5	TGTGCCAGCAGTGGAGGACAGATACTAAGATATAGCAATCAGCCCCAGCATTTT	CASSGGQILRYSNQPQHF
TRBV5-6	.	few	TRBJ2-7	TGTGCCAGCAGCTTTATGAGGGGCCAGGAGCAGTACTTC	CASSFMRGQEQYF
TRBV19	.	.	TRBJ2-7	TGTGCCAGTAGTGGGGACGACCCCTACGAGCAGTACTTC	CASSGDDPYEQYF
TRBV12-3/TRBV12-4	.	.	TRBJ2-1	TGTGCCAGCATTCTCGGGGACACAGACCCCAACAATGAGCAGTTCTTC	CASILGDTDPNNEQFF
TRBV6-6	.	.	TRBJ1-1	TGTGCCAGCAATTACCTAAAAGCCGACACTGAAGCTTTCTTT	CASNYLKADTEAFF
TRBV2	.	many	TRBJ2-3	TGTGCCAGCAGTGAAGCGGAAGGGGGAGGGGCAGATACGCAGTATTTT	CASSEAEGGGADTQYF
TRBV4-1	.	.	TRBJ1-6	TGCGCCAGCAGCCAAGACACGAGCTCCTATAATTCACCCCTCCACTTT	CASSQDTSSYNSPLHF
TRBV7-2	.	few	TRBJ1-6	TGTGCCAGCAGCTGGGAAGGGGCCCTCCACTTT	CASSWEGALHF
TRBV4-2	.	.	TRBJ2-3	TGCGCCAGCAGCCAAGGATTCCGGACTGCTAGCACAGATACGCAGTATTTT	CASSQGFRTASTDTQYF
TRBV4-1	.	.	TRBJ2-3	TGCGCCAGCCGCCAAGAAAACCGGGGCCCAGATACGCAGTCTTTT	CASRQENRGPDTQSF
TRBV3-1	TRBD1	few	TRBJ2-3	TGTGCCAGCAGCCAAGGGGAGACGGGGACAGGGGTTGTTGCAGATACGCAGTATTTT	CASSQGETGTGVVADTQYF
TRBV28	TRBD1	few	TRBJ1-4	TGTGCCAGCAGACCGAGTCGTAGGACAGGGGATGAAAAACTGTTTTTT	CASRPSRRTGDEKLFF
TRBV20-1	TRBD1	many	TRBJ2-7	TGCAGTGCTAGAGATTTCCGCAGGGGGACCTACGAGCAGTACTTC	CSARDFRRGTYEQYF
TRBV12-3/TRBV12-4	TRBD1	.	TRBJ1-1	TGTGCCAGCAGTGACCGGGACAGGGGGTACACTGAAGCTTTCTTT	CASSDRDRGYTEAFF
TRBV6-5	.	.	TRBJ1-1	TGTGCCAGCAGTTACTCCCTGGGACGGCCCCTGAACACTGAAGCTTTCTTT	CASSYSLGRPLNTEAFF
TRBV2	TRBD1	.	TRBJ2-2	TGTGCCAGCAGGGGGGACCGGGACAGGGCCGGGGAGCTGTTTTTT	CASRGDRDRAGELFF
TRBV4-3	.	few	TRBJ2-2	TGCGCCAGCAGCCAAGACACACATTTCACCGGGGAGCTGTTTTTT	CASSQDTHFTGELFF
TRBV27	TRBD1	few	TRBJ1-5	TGTGCCAGCAGTTTATTAGGGAGACAGGGTATGAGCAATCAGCCCCAGCATTTT	CASSLLGRQGMSNQPQHF
TRBV4-3	.	few	TRBJ2-1	TGCGCCAGCAGCCAAGAAGTGCGGTCCTACAATGAGCAGTTCTTC	CASSQEVRSYNEQFF